This T cell receptor beta chain was profiled in a study of early T cells in non-severe SARS-CoV-2 infection. TCRdb fed the 5' RACE reads into MiXCR, producing one record per CDR3 protein. Of approximately 62,000 distinct CDR3 sequences listed, around 11% are singletons. This CDR3 has 13 residues. V was pared by 5 bases and J by 0 bases, with 7 bases between. CDR1 and CDR2 (germline): SGHAT, FQNNGV. The sequence came from an adult who was a healthcare worker with PCR-confirmed SARS-CoV-2 infection or an uninfected control (not recorded which). The sample comprised whole blood. The chain has TRBV11-2 and TRBJ2-5; unclear D gene. CDR3 coding DNA: TGTGCCAGCAGCACCCGACACCAAGAGACCCAGTACTTC. This encodes CASSTRHQETQYF.